Each of the 17 T cell receptor beta chains below was sequenced from the same sample in a study of vaccination effects on CD4 cells after COVID-19. For these receptors, no antigen is known. Using immunoSEQ multiplex PCR, the repertoire was profiled, and TCRdb retains in-frame clones only, with some absent. The data show about 70,000 clones, roughly 80% seen once. Using viral peptide pools, the ViraFEST assay grew out antigen-specific CD4+ T cells prior to sequencing. Subsequent to a culture period of approximately 11 days, CD4+ T cells were isolated. Nucleocapsid antibodies stayed negative before and after vaccination, showing no earlier SARS-CoV-2 infection. The specimen was CD4+ T cells from PBMCs cultured with SARS-CoV-2 spike peptides, collected before COVID-19 vaccination. The receptor source for this set is a human donor who received a COVID-19 vaccine.

This chain joins TRBV6-6 and TRBJ1-2; D remains unclear. From germline, CDR1 is MNHNY and CDR2 SVGAGI (reference sequence). There are 13 residues in the CDR3. V lost 2 bases and J 1 base, leaving 5 bases between the germline ends. In DNA, the CDR3 is TGTGCCAGCAGTTACAATGGTAACTATGGCTACACCTTC. It yields the protein CASSYNGNYGYTF.

The genes are TRBV10-3 and TRBJ2-5, with D uncertain. V shed 2 bases and J shed 1 base, with 2 bases lying between them. The CDR3 has 12 amino acids. Looked up from germline, CDR1 is ENHRY and CDR2 is SYGVKD. The CDR3: CAISEGQETQYF. In nucleotides, the CDR3 is TGTGCCATCAGTGAGGGCCAAGAGACCCAGTACTTC.

V usage is TRBV6-1 and J usage is TRBJ1-1; 8 positions agree with TRBD1. With 3 bases clipped from V and 4 bases from J, the junction kept 7 bases outside the gene matches. Germline CDR1 is MNHNS and CDR2 is SASEGT. The CDR3 extends over 15 amino acids. The CDR3 nucleotides read TGTGCCAGCAGTGAGCGGACAGGGCGGAGCACTGAAGCTTTCTTT. The encoded protein is CASSERTGRSTEAFF.

The chain recombines TRBV2 with TRBJ2-2; 10 positions agree with TRBD2. The CDR3 is 13 residues long. V lost 10 bases and J lost 7; bases outside the gene matches: 6. Per germline, CDR1 SNHLY and CDR2 FYNNEI. CDR3 sequence reads: CAIGLAAGGELFF. The CDR3 nucleotides read TGTGCCATAGGACTAGCGGCAGGCGGGGAGCTGTTTTTT.

This clone was detected only a few times. The rearrangement joins TRBV10-1 to TRBJ2-7, with D possibly TRBD2 on 6 matching bases. Trimming took off 9 bases at V and 0 bases at J, with 12 bases between the two ends. There are 13 residues in the CDR3. Per germline, CDR1 WNHNN and CDR2 SYGVQD (reference sequence). CDR3 bases: TGCGCCAGACCTCGGGGGAGCTCCTACGAGCAGTACGTC. This translates into CARPRGSSYEQYV.

The genes are TRBV5-1 and TRBJ1-2; weak D call: TRBD1 (6 bases). Trimming pared 0 bases from V and 8 bases from J, leaving 14 bases between. The germline gives CDR1 SGHRS, CDR2 YFSETQ. The CDR3 extends over 14 amino acids. The CDR3 DNA sequence: TGCGCCAGCAGCTTGGTTTCACAGGGTAGCGGCTACACCTTC. Translation: CASSLVSQGSGYTF.

V usage is TRBV9 and J usage is TRBJ2-3, with D perhaps matching TRBD1 (5 bases). The CDR3 length is 15 residues. The V end lost 4 bases, the J end lost 6 bases, and 18 bases lay between the germline ends. From germline, CDR1 is SGDLS and CDR2 YYNGEE. The CDR3 sequence: CASSPRQGASDTQYF. CDR3 coding DNA: TGTGCCAGCAGCCCAAGACAAGGGGCGTCGGATACGCAGTATTTT.

This CDR3 is CASSTPRDRNFSPLHF. CDR3 DNA sequence: TGTGCCAGCAGCACACCTCGGGACAGGAATTTTTCACCCCTCCACTTT. The gene calls are TRBV21-1 and TRBJ1-6; the D call TRBD1 from the table was never checked on the DNA. TRBV21-1 is termed a pseudogene. This CDR3 is built from 16 residues.

The V call is TRBV5-4, the J call TRBJ2-7; D gene ambiguous. From germline, CDR1 is SGHNT and CDR2 YYREEE (reference sequence). The CDR3 runs 14 residues. V shed 0 bases and J shed 7 bases, with 14 bases lying between them. In DNA form, the CDR3 reads TGTGCCAGCAGCTTGGACCCTAGATCGGGTGAGCAGTACGTC. Encoded protein: CASSLDPRSGEQYV.

This clone came up a few times. This chain joins TRBV6-5 and TRBJ1-1; no clear D gene. Germline CDR1 is MNHEY and CDR2 is SVGAGI. The CDR3 is made up of 14 amino acids. V was shortened by 6 bases and J by 4 bases, with 15 bases between the two germline ends. The CDR3 loop reads CASRAKRGGTEAFF. The CDR3 bases are TGTGCCAGCAGGGCTAAACGGGGTGGCACTGAAGCTTTCTTT.

This clone has just one count. V is TRBV5-4 and J is TRBJ2-5; the match to TRBD2 covers 8 bases. In germline, CDR1 is SGHNT, CDR2 YYREEE (reference sequence). The CDR3 runs to 14 residues. V trimming: 3 bases; J trimming: 1 base; junction bases outside the gene matches: 2. The CDR3 coding sequence is TGTGCCAGCAGCTCAGCGGGGGTCCAAGAGACCCAGTACTTC. This sequence encodes CASSSAGVQETQYF.

The rearrangement joins TRBV11-2 to TRBJ2-2; 10 nucleotides line up with TRBD2. CDR1 is SGHAT, CDR2 FQNNGV, per germline. Trimming cost V 4 bases and J 5 bases; bases outside gene matches: 4. This CDR3 comprises 15 residues. CDR3 in amino acids: CASSSSGGGTGELFF. The CDR3 region has the DNA TGTGCCAGCAGCTCGAGCGGGGGGGGGACCGGGGAGCTGTTTTTT.

The chain couples TRBV19 to TRBJ2-5, with TRBD2 matching 9 bases. The CDR3 totals 13 residues. J lost 7 bases, V lost 8 bases, and 8 bases had no gene match. Germline CDR1 reads LNHDA; CDR2 reads SQIVND (reference sequence). This CDR3 reads CASGGLAGGTQYF. The CDR3, as DNA: TGTGCCAGTGGGGGACTAGCCGGGGGGACCCAGTACTTC.

V gene TRBV6-6 combines with J gene TRBJ1-1, with 7 bases aligning to TRBD1. From germline, CDR1 is MNHNY and CDR2 SVGAGI (reference sequence). The CDR3 runs 12 residues. Trimming removed 4 bases from V and 6 bases from J; junction bases left unmatched: 2. The CDR3 nucleotides are TGTGCCAGCAGTTGGGACAGCTCTGAAGCTTTCTTT. This encodes CASSWDSSEAFF.

This rearrangement joins TRBV23-1 to TRBJ1-6; D perhaps matches TRBD1 (5 bases). TRBV23-1 is an ORF, with its function uncertain. The V end was cut by 1 base, the J end by 8 bases, with 12 bases between. The CDR3 has 15 amino acids. The CDR3 DNA reads as TGCGCCAGCAGTCAATATAAGGGGAAGGATTCACCCCTCCACTTT. This translates into CASSQYKGKDSPLHF.

This clone was counted a few times. This rearrangement joins TRBV5-1 to TRBJ2-1; 7 positions agree with TRBD1. The CDR3 has 15 residues. J was trimmed by 11 bases and V by 3 bases; bases with no gene match: 14. Germline loops: CDR1 SGHRS, CDR2 YFSETQ. In DNA form, the CDR3 reads TGCGCCAGCAGCTCAAGGCCTACAGGGGAAGAGAAGCAGTTCTTC. Its protein is CASSSRPTGEEKQFF.

The genes are TRBV7-8 and TRBJ1-6; perhaps TRBD1 as D (5 bases). This CDR3 spans 13 amino acids. Germline lookup yields CDR1 SGHVS and CDR2 FQNEAQ. Trimming shortened V by 4 bases and J by 7 bases, and 8 bases separated the two germline ends. The CDR3 sequence is CASSSGGNSPLHF. The CDR3 DNA is TGTGCCAGCAGCTCTGGGGGAAATTCACCCCTCCACTTT.